A single count supports the clone carrying this TCR beta chain. Its antigen remains unknown. These data are taken from a study of CD8+ T cells in alopecia areata. Study background: Tofacitinib exposure lasted 6 to 18 months, followed by 6 months off drug. Study conclusions and caveats: Clonality exceeded that of normal scalp in lesional scalp, most notably in alopecia totalis/universalis. TCR sharing across patients was less clear than in mice, possibly HLA-related. Resident alphabeta T cells of normal skin are also sequenced in scalp samples.

The CDR3 loop spans 13 amino acids. The germline V gene has CDR1 ENHRY and CDR2 SYGVKD. Following extraction, RNA underwent reverse transcription to cDNA, which served as the sequencing template. TCRdb's table, derived via immunoSEQ multiplex PCR, lists solely in-frame clones and lacks some. The sample comprises some 130,000 clones, 45% to 65% of which are singletons, and 4.5% rests with the top ten. The specimen was CD4+ T cells sorted from blood, collected at week 0. This TCR was recovered from a human donor with alopecia areata. The rearrangement uses TRBV10-3 and TRBJ2-5; the D gene is possibly TRBD2 (6 bases). The closer fit of TRBJ2-7 to the DNA end suggests the J call may be wrong. Written as DNA, the CDR3 is TGTGCCATCAGGAGGGACTCCTCCTACGAGCAGTACTTC. Amino acids: CAIRRDSSYEQYF.